The next 32 T cell receptor beta chains were all read from a single sample in a study of T-cell reconstitution after alpha-beta-depleted transplantation in children. Using unique molecular identifiers, the investigators prepared the TCRbeta library. TCRdb called the PCR reads again in MiXCR, with one record for every CDR3 protein. This repertoire shows about 1,000,000 distinct CDR3 sequences, about 26% found once; its top ten account for approximately 30%. Source: PBMCs, mostly from graft donor cells, taken 360 days after TCRalphabeta/CD19-depleted stem cell transplant. The receptors derive from a boy under two years old who had a stem cell transplant for SCID, so the T cells may come from the graft donor.

The rearrangement links TRBV11-1 to TRBJ1-2; TRBD1 agrees at 7 bases. V was pared by 5 bases and J by 4 bases, with 4 bases of the junction left unmatched. Germline-derived CDR1 and CDR2 are SGHAT and FQDESV (reference sequence). The CDR3 is 13 residues long. This CDR3 reads CASSPGGAYGYTF. The DNA of the CDR3 is TGTGCCAGCAGCCCAGGGGGTGCCTATGGCTACACCTTC.

The chain carries TRBV6-5 and TRBJ1-1, with D maybe TRBD1 (6 bases). Per germline, CDR1 MNHEY and CDR2 SVGAGI. Trimming removed 0 bases at V and 3 bases at J, with 14 bases between. The CDR3 loop spans 16 amino acids. The CDR3 loop reads CASSYSAGAWDTEAFF. In DNA, the CDR3 is TGTGCCAGCAGTTACTCCGCGGGGGCGTGGGACACTGAAGCTTTCTTT.

This clonotype occurred a few times. The CDR3 region has the DNA TGTGCCAGCAGCCAATTAGACAGGGAGAACGAGCAGTACTTC. This sequence encodes CASSQLDRENEQYF. J is TRBJ2-7 and V is TRBV5-6; 7 bases are a match to TRBD1. J gave up 5 bases and V 4 bases, and 9 bases lay outside the gene matches. Germline V gene sequence: CDR1 SGHDT, CDR2 YYEEEE. The CDR3 loop spans 14 amino acids.

In this sample, this clonotype turned up a few times. The chain combines TRBV6-1 with TRBJ2-7; no clear D gene. Germline CDR1 is MNHNS and CDR2 is SASEGT. Trimming took 3 bases from V and 4 from J, leaving 10 bases between them. The length of the CDR3 is 13 residues. The CDR3 region has the DNA TGTGCCAGCAGTGAGGTGACAATTTACGAGCAGTACTTC. Translating it yields CASSEVTIYEQYF.

V gene TRBV4-1 combines with J gene TRBJ1-5; D not certain. The CDR3 loop spans 13 amino acids. The germline V gene has CDR1 MGHRA and CDR2 YSYEKL. Trimming took off 1 base at V and 5 bases at J, with 6 bases between the two ends. The CDR3 is CASSQVAYQPQHF. CDR3 DNA sequence: TGCGCCAGCAGCCAAGTCGCGTATCAGCCCCAGCATTTT.

V usage is TRBV28 and J usage is TRBJ2-3, with 10 nucleotides matching TRBD2. Trimming took 0 bases from V and 5 from J; bases not matched to a gene: 8. The CDR3 has 17 amino acids. Germline V gene data show CDR1 as MDHEN and CDR2 as SYDVKM. CDR3: CASSLWIAGGRKDTQYF. CDR3 DNA: TGTGCCAGCAGTTTATGGATAGCGGGGGGCCGTAAAGATACGCAGTATTTT.

The chain has TRBV7-9 and TRBJ2-7, with 10 bases that match TRBD1. Germline lookup yields CDR1 SEHNR and CDR2 FQNEAQ (reference sequence). The V gene end was trimmed by 8 bases and the J gene end by 5 bases; junction bases not matched to a gene: 9. The CDR3 has 14 amino acids. The CDR3 sequence: CASDDGTGDNEQYF. For the CDR3, the DNA is TGTGCCAGCGACGACGGGACAGGGGACAACGAGCAGTACTTC.

The chain joins TRBV3-1 to TRBJ2-3, with 7 bases that match TRBD2. There are 15 residues in the CDR3. The J segment lost 6 bases and the V segment lost 4 bases, leaving 10 bases of the junction unmatched. CDR1 is LGHDT and CDR2 is YNNKEL in the germline V gene (reference sequence). CDR3 in amino acids: CASSLTDGGWDTQYF. For the CDR3, the DNA is TGTGCCAGCAGCCTAACGGACGGGGGGTGGGATACGCAGTATTTT.

The chain carries TRBV12-3 or TRBV12-4 and TRBJ2-3, with TRBD2 matching over 8 bases. J lost 4 bases, V lost 8 bases, and 17 bases had no gene match. This CDR3 comprises 17 residues. The CDR3 sequence: CASSNVGGALSADTQYF. DNA for the CDR3: TGTGCCAGCTCCAACGTCGGGGGGGCCCTTTCGGCAGATACGCAGTATTTT.

In its sample, this clonotype was seen many times. The chain uses TRBV28 and TRBJ2-7; 9 nucleotides match TRBD1. The CDR3 is 14 residues long. Germline CDR1 is MDHEN and CDR2 is SYDVKM. The ends lost 1 base at V and 6 bases at J; junction bases unmatched: 4. The CDR3 loop is CASSLSGQGSEQYF. CDR3 DNA sequence: TGTGCCAGCAGTTTATCGGGACAGGGCAGCGAGCAGTACTTC.

The chain employs TRBV12-3 or TRBV12-4 and TRBJ2-3, with 11 bases aligning to TRBD2. There are 15 residues in the CDR3. The J segment lost 10 bases and the V segment lost 2 bases, leaving 8 bases of the junction unmatched. The CDR3 coding sequence is TGTGCCAGCAGTTTAACTAGCGGGGGCCGAGGGGCGCAGTATTTT. Residues: CASSLTSGGRGAQYF.

The chain employs TRBV6-5 and TRBJ2-7, with 7 bases matching TRBD2. The CDR3 contains 16 residues. Germline V gene lookup returns CDR1 MNHEY and CDR2 SVGAGI. V lost 0 bases and J lost 3; bases outside the gene matches: 8. CDR3 nucleotide sequence: TGTGCCAGCAGTTACTCGGGAGGGGAGCGGCTCTACGAGCAGTACTTC. It specifies CASSYSGGERLYEQYF.

This sequence joins TRBV12-3 or TRBV12-4 and TRBJ2-1, with TRBD1 matching 9 bases. The CDR3 has 14 amino acids. Trimming removed 1 base from V and 6 bases from J; junction bases left unmatched: 1. CDR3 in DNA: TGTGCCAGCAGTTTAGGGACAGGGGCCAATGAGCAGTTCTTC. This translates into CASSLGTGANEQFF.

This clonotype has more than one count but fewer than ten. This sequence joins TRBV5-1 and TRBJ2-7; 14 bases line up with TRBD2. The CDR3 consists of 16 residues. Germline V gene sequence: CDR1 SGHRS, CDR2 YFSETQ. With 3 bases clipped from V and 0 bases from J, the junction kept 2 bases outside the gene matches. CDR3 nucleotides: TGCGCCAGCAGCTGGGGGACTAGCGGGAGCTCCTACGAGCAGTACTTC. Its translation is CASSWGTSGSSYEQYF. Supplemented by reference TRBV5-1 and TRBJ2-7, the full variable domain reads KAGVTQTPRYLIKTRGQQVTLSCSPISGHRSVSWYQQTPGQGLQFLFEYFSETQRNKGNFPGRFSGRQFSNSRSEMNVSTLELGDSALYLCASSWGTSGSSYEQYFGPGTRLTVT.

This chain connects TRBV28 to TRBJ1-4, with D perhaps TRBD1 (6 bases). The CDR3 has 16 amino acids. The V end was cut by 5 bases, the J end by 3 bases, with 16 bases between. In germline, CDR1 is MDHEN, CDR2 SYDVKM. CDR3 in amino acids: CASSLRGGAANEKLFF. Written as DNA, the CDR3 is TGTGCCAGCAGTCTTAGGGGGGGCGCGGCTAATGAAAAACTGTTTTTT.

The chain uses TRBV2 and TRBJ2-2; 7 bases align to TRBD1. The germline V gene encodes CDR1 SNHLY and CDR2 FYNNEI. Losses at the gene ends were 8 bases for V and 7 bases for J; bases not matched to a gene: 13. The CDR3 has 15 amino acids. The CDR3 region has the DNA TGTGCCAGCTGTCCCGGGACAGAAAAGGGCGGGGAGCTGTTTTTT. Protein sequence: CASCPGTEKGGELFF.

The chain has TRBV10-3 and TRBJ2-7, with TRBD2 matching 8 bases. Germline CDR1 reads ENHRY; CDR2 reads SYGVKD. The CDR3 is 15 amino acids. V lost 4 bases, J lost 0 bases, and 5 bases stayed unmatched. The CDR3 DNA sequence: TGTGCCATCAGTGGGGGCGGGGGGCTCTCCTACGAGCAGTACTTC. This gives the protein CAISGGGGLSYEQYF.

In this sample, this clonotype turned up once. J is TRBJ2-5 and V is TRBV5-6, with 7 positions matching TRBD1. J gave up 5 bases and V 4 bases, and 14 bases lay outside the gene matches. CDR1 and CDR2 (germline): SGHDT, YYEEEE. This CDR3 is 16 amino acids long. The CDR3 coding sequence is TGTGCCAGCAGCACTCGTGACAGGGAAGTCGGTGAGACCCAGTACTTC. Its translation: CASSTRDREVGETQYF.

V is TRBV7-3 and J is TRBJ2-5, with 7 bases lining up with TRBD1. Looked up from germline, CDR1 is SGHTA and CDR2 is FQGTGA. This CDR3 contains 15 residues. The J segment lost 5 bases and the V segment lost 5 bases, leaving 11 bases of the junction unmatched. CDR3 sequence: CASSPKTGNRETQYF. The CDR3 DNA follows: TGTGCCAGCAGCCCGAAGACAGGGAACAGGGAGACCCAGTACTTC.

The chain couples TRBV29-1 to TRBJ1-5; the D is unclear. Germline CDR1 and CDR2: SQVTM and ANQGSEA. V was cut by 4 bases and J by 4 bases, with 8 bases left in between. CDR3 length: 12 amino acids. The CDR3 spells CSVAGENQPQHF. In DNA, the CDR3 is TGCAGCGTTGCCGGGGAAAATCAGCCCCAGCATTTT.

This clonotype was seen more than once but under ten times. The chain couples TRBV5-1 to TRBJ2-1; 7 bases match TRBD2. Germline V gene sequence: CDR1 SGHRS, CDR2 YFSETQ. V dropped 2 bases and J dropped 7; count of bases not matched to a gene: 6. The CDR3 runs 14 residues. CDR3 amino acids: CASSFGGGMNEQFF. The DNA of the CDR3 is TGCGCCAGCAGCTTTGGGGGAGGGATGAATGAGCAGTTCTTC.

The V and J genes are TRBV6-1 and TRBJ1-5, with D unresolved. The ends were cut back, 6 bases at V and 7 bases at J, with 13 bases in the middle. CDR1 MNHNS and CDR2 SASEGT come from the germline V gene. There are 13 residues in the CDR3. The DNA of the CDR3 is TGTGCCAGCAGACAACGCAGAGGCCAGCCCCAGCATTTT. It yields the protein CASRQRRGQPQHF.

This clonotype was detected only a few times. The chain has TRBV29-1 and TRBJ1-2, with TRBD1 identical over 7 bases. The CDR3 runs to 14 residues. Germline CDR1 is SQVTM and CDR2 is ANQGSEA. V shed 4 bases and J 5 bases; nucleotides not matched to a gene: 10. The CDR3 protein is CSVGGDRALYGYTF. CDR3 in DNA: TGCAGCGTTGGGGGGGACAGAGCCCTATATGGCTACACCTTC. Full variable domain (missing parts from reference TRBV29-1 and TRBJ1-2): SAVISQKPSRDICQRGTSLTIQCQVDSQVTMMFWYRQQPGQSLTLIATANQGSEATYESGFVIDKFPISRPNLTFSTLTVSNMSPEDSSIYLCSVGGDRALYGYTFGSGTRLTVV.

A single count supports this clonotype. The chain links TRBV5-1 to TRBJ2-2, with TRBD2 identical over 7 bases. Losses at the gene ends were 7 bases for V and 0 bases for J; bases not matched to a gene: 9. The CDR3 spans 16 residues. The germline V gene encodes CDR1 SGHRS and CDR2 YFSETQ. The CDR3 DNA sequence: TGCGCCAGCTCAGTCTGGCGGGGGACGAACACCGGGGAGCTGTTTTTT. Translation: CASSVWRGTNTGELFF.

This chain uses TRBV6-5 with TRBJ2-1; TRBD1 agrees at 7 bases. With V trimmed by 4 bases and J by 2 bases, 5 bases remained unmatched. The CDR3 is made up of 15 amino acids. The germline V gene encodes CDR1 MNHEY and CDR2 SVGAGI. CDR3 in DNA: TGTGCCAGCAGTTTCTCCGGGACAGCCTACAATGAGCAGTTCTTC. Translation gives CASSFSGTAYNEQFF.

At least ten counts were recorded for this clonotype. The rearrangement uses TRBV15 and TRBJ2-7; D is unresolved. The V end lost 0 bases, the J end lost 1 base, and 7 bases lay between the germline ends. The V gene's germline CDR1 is LNHNV and CDR2 YYDKDF (reference sequence). This CDR3 is built from 14 residues. The CDR3, as DNA: TGTGCCACCAGCAGAGAGAATTGGTCCTACGAGCAGTACTTC. Its protein product is CATSRENWSYEQYF.

This sequence joins TRBV5-1 and TRBJ2-5; tentatively, D is TRBD2 (6 bases). Trimming pared 3 bases from V and 14 bases from J, leaving 20 bases between. The CDR3 loop spans 13 amino acids. Germline-derived CDR1 and CDR2 are SGHRS and YFSETQ. The CDR3 DNA follows: TGCGCCAGCAGCTCGTCAGAGCCGGGACTTTGCTACTTC. Amino acids: CASSSSEPGLCYF. Supplemented by reference TRBV5-1 and TRBJ2-5, the full variable domain reads KAGVTQTPRYLIKTRGQQVTLSCSPISGHRSVSWYQQTPGQGLQFLFEYFSETQRNKGNFPGRFSGRQFSNSRSEMNVSTLELGDSALYLCASSSSEPGLCYFGPGTRLLVL.

The chain employs TRBV20-1 and TRBJ1-2, with D uncertain. Germline V gene lookup returns CDR1 DFQATT and CDR2 SNEGSKA (reference sequence). Trimming removed 6 bases from V and 0 bases from J, with 17 bases in between. This CDR3 has 15 amino acids. The CDR3 protein is CSAPRTANPNYGYTF. The CDR3 DNA reads TGCAGTGCCCCTCGGACCGCCAACCCTAACTATGGCTACACCTTC.

The rearrangement joins TRBV12-3 or TRBV12-4 to TRBJ1-3; maybe TRBD1 (6 bases). The CDR3 totals 17 residues. V lost 4 bases, J lost 1 base, and 17 bases lay in between. CDR3 sequence (DNA): TGTGCCAGCAGTTCCGGTCCCGGCAGGGGTTCTGGAAACACCATATATTTT. Its protein product is CASSSGPGRGSGNTIYF.

The chain has TRBV7-2 and TRBJ2-7; D possibly corresponds to TRBD1 (6 bases). This CDR3 has 14 amino acids. CDR1 is SGHTA and CDR2 is FQGNSA in the germline V gene. The germline V and J ends were trimmed by 2 bases and 3 bases, with 11 bases remaining between them. Here the CDR3 DNA reads TGTGCCAGCAGCTTAACAGGGATCCACTACGAGCAGTACTTC. Its translation is CASSLTGIHYEQYF.

This clonotype has only a few counts. The chain couples TRBV9 to TRBJ2-2; maybe TRBD1 (6 bases). The CDR3 consists of 15 residues. Germline CDR1 SGDLS, CDR2 YYNGEE. The V end was cut by 1 base, the J end by 0 bases, with 7 bases between. The CDR3 DNA follows: TGTGCCAGCAGCGTACAGGGGTCGAACACCGGGGAGCTGTTTTTT. Protein: CASSVQGSNTGELFF.

This clonotype has only a few counts. The chain has TRBV6-1 and TRBJ1-2, with D hard to call. With 7 bases removed from V and 0 bases from J, the gap between germline ends came to 12 bases. The CDR3 is made up of 14 amino acids. Germline assignment: CDR1 MNHNS and CDR2 SASEGT. CDR3 in DNA: TGTGCCAGCACCCAACGGACGTCTAACTATGGCTACACCTTC. Translation gives CASTQRTSNYGYTF.